This is a list of T cell receptor beta chains from one sample in a study of response to subunit inactivated influenza vaccine. Each CDR3 protein is one row after TCRdb ran MiXCR on the RT-PCR reads. There are hundreds of thousands of distinct CDR3 sequences in the sample; over 9% occur only once, and approximately 11% lies in the top ten. The data were also submitted as part of a second study, on T cells expressing NK-cell markers.

Sequencing used PBMCs from blood, obtained on the day of vaccination. Receptor source: a man aged 50 to 60 who received an inactivated influenza vaccine. CDR3s include the opening cysteine and the closing phenylalanine or tryptophan. The D gene is left open where the match is weak. Clone size is stated in some rows and not others, as once, few, many or a class when expanded.

TRBJ2-7	TRBV28	NA	few	CATAGTPTYEQYF	TGTGCCACCGCAGGGACCCCTACCTACGAGCAGTACTTC
TRBJ2-4	TRBV20-1	NA	NA	CSGAGGLAKNIQYF	TGCAGTGGTGCGGGTGGACTAGCCAAAAACATTCAGTACTTC
TRBJ1-3	TRBV9	TRBD1	NA	CASSIGTGGGGNTIYF	TGTGCCAGCAGCATTGGGACAGGGGGTGGTGGAAACACCATATATTTT
TRBJ2-5	TRBV2	TRBD2	many	CASGPTSLETQYF	TGTGCCAGCGGCCCGACTAGCTTGGAGACCCAGTACTTC
TRBJ1-2	TRBV12-3/TRBV12-4	NA	few	CASSLQGGFYGYTF	TGTGCCAGCAGTTTACAGGGCGGGTTCTATGGCTACACCTTC
TRBJ2-5	TRBV6-5	TRBD1	few	CASSHRGVQETQYF	TGTGCCAGCAGTCACAGGGGGGTCCAAGAGACCCAGTACTTC
TRBJ1-2	TRBV20-1	NA	few	CSAPGWYGYTF	TGCAGTGCCCCGGGCTGGTATGGCTACACCTTC
TRBJ2-1	TRBV21-1	NA	NA	CASSAISGRGSYNEQFF	TGTGCCAGCAGCGCGATTAGCGGGAGAGGATCCTACAATGAGCAGTTCTTC
TRBJ2-1	TRBV27	TRBD2	NA	CASSKSGSFNEQFF	TGTGCCAGCAGTAAGAGCGGGAGTTTCAATGAGCAGTTCTTC
TRBJ2-7	TRBV7-9	TRBD1	few	CASSQTGGLDEQYF	TGTGCCAGCAGCCAAACAGGGGGCCTTGACGAGCAGTACTTC
TRBJ1-1	TRBV7-2	TRBD1	few	CASSTQTGTNTEAFF	TGTGCCAGCAGCACACAGACAGGGACGAACACTGAAGCTTTCTTT
TRBJ2-2	TRBV5-1	TRBD2	NA	CASSLGLAGVSTGELFF	TGCGCCAGCAGCCTTGGACTAGCGGGAGTCTCCACCGGGGAGCTGTTTTTT
TRBJ1-6	TRBV4-1	TRBD1	NA	CASSQDQGASYNSPLHF	TGCGCCAGCAGCCAAGATCAGGGGGCCTCCTATAATTCACCCCTCCACTTT
TRBJ2-5	TRBV4-3	NA	NA	CASSQSSQETQYF	TGCGCCAGCAGCCAATCTTCGCAAGAGACCCAGTACTTC
TRBJ2-2	TRBV20-1	NA	NA	CSARLQGQPGELFF	TGCAGTGCTAGACTTCAAGGGCAACCCGGGGAGCTGTTTTTT
TRBJ2-5	TRBV29-1	NA	NA	CSVEETGGARETQYF	TGCAGCGTTGAAGAAACAGGGGGGGCACGGGAGACCCAGTACTTC
TRBJ1-1	TRBV29-1	TRBD1	many	CSAGQGGNTEAFF	TGCAGCGCCGGACAGGGAGGGAACACTGAAGCTTTCTTT
TRBJ2-1	TRBV29-1	NA	NA	CSVERGLNNEQFF	TGCAGCGTTGAGAGAGGACTTAACAATGAGCAGTTCTTC
TRBJ2-5	TRBV6-7	NA	many	CASSYSSGDETQYF	TGTGCCAGCAGTTACTCTTCGGGAGATGAGACCCAGTACTTC
TRBJ1-5	TRBV6-1	NA	NA	CASSGASPNQPQHF	TGTGCCAGCTCTGGGGCTTCTCCCAATCAGCCCCAGCATTTT
TRBJ1-5	TRBV28	NA	few	CASSFEGWKGPQHF	TGTGCCAGCAGTTTTGAAGGTTGGAAGGGGCCCCAGCATTTT
TRBJ2-1	TRBV24-1	TRBD2	NA	CATSDTTSGRTGEQFF	TGTGCCACCAGTGATACGACTAGCGGTAGAACGGGTGAGCAGTTCTTC
TRBJ2-3	TRBV28	TRBD2	many	CASSSLLTSELTDTQYF	TGTGCCAGCAGTTCCCTTTTGACTAGCGAGCTCACAGATACGCAGTATTTT
TRBJ2-7	TRBV15	TRBD2	few	CATSRTSGARTYEQYF	TGTGCCACCAGCAGAACTAGCGGGGCTAGGACCTACGAGCAGTACTTC
TRBJ2-7	TRBV11-2	TRBD1	NA	CASKPGQGASYEQYF	TGTGCCAGCAAACCGGGACAGGGGGCCTCCTACGAGCAGTACTTC
TRBJ2-7	TRBV7-8	TRBD1	many	CASSQNRGPLYEQYF	TGTGCCAGCAGTCAAAACAGGGGGCCACTCTACGAGCAGTACTTC
TRBJ2-7	TRBV20-1	NA	few	CSARGSLGRTYEQYF	TGCAGTGCTAGAGGAAGTTTGGGCCGTACCTACGAGCAGTACTTC
TRBJ2-3	TRBV6-2/TRBV6-3	TRBD2	few	CASSRLAGGPRGDTQYF	TGTGCCAGCAGCCGACTAGCGGGGGGCCCGCGAGGTGATACGCAGTATTTT
TRBJ2-7	TRBV2	TRBD2	few	CASSQLAGVYEQYF	TGTGCCAGCAGTCAGTTAGCGGGAGTCTACGAGCAGTACTTC
TRBJ2-7	TRBV7-2	TRBD1	NA	CASSQGAWVGEQYF	TGTGCCAGCAGCCAGGGGGCCTGGGTTGGAGAGCAGTACTTC
TRBJ2-4	TRBV20-1	TRBD1	NA	CSAGTGLAKNIQYF	TGCAGTGCCGGGACAGGACTAGCCAAAAACATTCAGTACTTC
TRBJ2-2	TRBV5-5	NA	NA	CASSLVPDTGELFF	TGTGCCAGCAGCTTGGTTCCTGACACCGGGGAGCTGTTTTTT
TRBJ2-4	TRBV4-3	TRBD1	few	CASSQTARTGVLAKNIQYF	TGCGCCAGCAGCCAAACAGCCAGGACAGGAGTACTAGCCAAAAACATTCAGTACTTC
TRBJ2-3	TRBV28	NA	NA	CASSTGQWRTDTQYF	TGTGCCAGCAGCACGGGACAATGGCGCACAGATACGCAGTATTTT
TRBJ2-1	TRBV27	TRBD2	many	CASSLSGRVNNEQFF	TGTGCCAGCAGTTTATCCGGGAGGGTTAACAATGAGCAGTTCTTC
TRBJ2-7	TRBV29-1	NA	NA	CSVDQGGEQYF	TGCAGCGTTGACCAGGGGGGCGAGCAGTACTTC
TRBJ1-5	TRBV5-6	NA	few	CASSLTAYSNQPQHF	TGTGCCAGCAGTTTGACAGCTTATAGCAATCAGCCCCAGCATTTT
TRBJ2-5	TRBV10-3	NA	few	CAISEPGTSKTQYF	TGTGCCATCAGTGAGCCCGGGACATCAAAGACCCAGTACTTC
TRBJ1-1	TRBV7-8	NA	many	CASRDRKNTEAFF	TGTGCCAGCAGGGACAGAAAGAACACTGAAGCTTTCTTT
TRBJ2-5	TRBV21-1	NA	many	CASSKEFQEMYQETQYF	TGTGCCAGCAGCAAAGAATTCCAGGAGATGTACCAAGAGACCCAGTACTTC
TRBJ1-5	TRBV19	NA	NA	CGSGRNQPQHF	TGTGGTTCGGGTAGAAATCAGCCCCAGCATTTT
TRBJ2-7	TRBV12-3/TRBV12-4	TRBD2	NA	CASSPRLAGGHEQYF	TGTGCCAGCAGTCCAAGACTAGCGGGGGGTCACGAGCAGTACTTC
TRBJ2-5	TRBV20-1	TRBD1	NA	CSASRQGYQETQYF	TGCAGTGCTAGTCGACAGGGGTACCAAGAGACCCAGTACTTC
TRBJ1-6	TRBV12-3/TRBV12-4	TRBD1	many	CASSWDRGFNSPLHF	TGTGCCAGCAGTTGGGACAGGGGTTTTAATTCACCCCTCCACTTT